These T cell receptor beta chains were read from a single sample in a study of OX40 agonist ivuxolimab in advanced cancers. Repertoires were generated with immunoSEQ multiplex PCR, while TCRdb's copy carries only in-frame clones and drops some. The data contain 82,000 or so clones, roughly 85% of them singletons. This material consisted of CD4+ or CD8+ T cells sorted from blood, taken in a trial of the OX40 agonist ivuxolimab. The receptors were sampled from an adult with an advanced solid tumor such as melanoma, head and neck, liver or kidney cancer. CDR3s include the opening cysteine and the closing phenylalanine or tryptophan. The order of the fields is V gene, J gene, D gene, clone size, CDR3 DNA, CDR3 protein. D genes are given only for firm matches. Size tells how often a clone was seen (once, few, many) or the class of an expanded clone, and some rows leave it out.

v_gene: TRBV2; j_gene: TRBJ2-7; d_gene: -; abundance: -; CDR3nt: TGTGCCGGGGGGCGGGGCTCCTACGAGCAGTACTTC; CDR3aa: CAGGRGSYEQYF
v_gene: TRBV18; j_gene: TRBJ2-7; d_gene: TRBD1; abundance: -; CDR3nt: TGTGCCAGCTCATCGACAGGGACAGGGGGGGAGCAGTACTTC; CDR3aa: CASSSTGTGGEQYF
v_gene: TRBV6-5; j_gene: TRBJ1-1; d_gene: -; abundance: -; CDR3nt: TGTGCCAGCAGTTACTCGACGGTGACGGGATTCGCTGAAGCTTTCTTT; CDR3aa: CASSYSTVTGFAEAFF
v_gene: TRBV7-4; j_gene: TRBJ2-7; d_gene: -; abundance: -; CDR3nt: TGTGCCAGCAGTCACCAACCTGCTGAGCAGTACTTC; CDR3aa: CASSHQPAEQYF
v_gene: TRBV11-2; j_gene: TRBJ2-1; d_gene: TRBD1; abundance: -; CDR3nt: TGTGCCAGCAGCTTAGAGCCCCGGACAGGCCTCCTTTTTGAGCAGTTCTTC; CDR3aa: CASSLEPRTGLLFEQFF
v_gene: TRBV6-5; j_gene: TRBJ2-1; d_gene: -; abundance: once; CDR3nt: TGTGCCAGCAGTAAGGACCCCCACCCCTACAATGAGCAGTTCTTC; CDR3aa: CASSKDPHPYNEQFF
v_gene: TRBV30; j_gene: TRBJ1-6; d_gene: -; abundance: -; CDR3nt: TGTGCCTGGACCCGTGGGGTGGTGGATTCACCCCTCCACTTT; CDR3aa: CAWTRGVVDSPLHF
v_gene: TRBV5-6; j_gene: TRBJ2-7; d_gene: -; abundance: once; CDR3nt: TGTGCCAGCAGCCAGGGCCCAGAGCAGTACTTC; CDR3aa: CASSQGPEQYF
v_gene: TRBV5-6; j_gene: TRBJ2-5; d_gene: -; abundance: -; CDR3nt: TGTGCCAGCAGCTTTGGGCGGGGAGGCGAAGAGACCCAGTACTTC; CDR3aa: CASSFGRGGEETQYF
v_gene: TRBV28; j_gene: TRBJ1-2; d_gene: -; abundance: -; CDR3nt: TGTGCCAGCAGTTTATGGTCCCAGGGAGGCTACACCTTC; CDR3aa: CASSLWSQGGYTF
v_gene: TRBV19; j_gene: TRBJ2-3; d_gene: TRBD2; abundance: -; CDR3nt: TGTGCCAGTTCCCCTAGCGGGGGGGGCACAGATACGCAGTATTTT; CDR3aa: CASSPSGGGTDTQYF
v_gene: TRBV6-5; j_gene: TRBJ1-5; d_gene: -; abundance: -; CDR3nt: TGTGCCAGCAGCCGTGCGAATCAGCCCCAGCATTTT; CDR3aa: CASSRANQPQHF
v_gene: TRBV7-2; j_gene: TRBJ1-5; d_gene: -; abundance: -; CDR3nt: TGTGCCAGCAGCCTCTCGGCGGGGAGCAATCAGCCCCAGCATTTT; CDR3aa: CASSLSAGSNQPQHF
v_gene: TRBV14; j_gene: TRBJ2-7; d_gene: -; abundance: -; CDR3nt: TGTGCCAGCAGCCAAGATGGGAGGACCGCGGCGGGCGAGCAGTACTTC; CDR3aa: CASSQDGRTAAGEQYF
v_gene: TRBV5-5; j_gene: TRBJ2-2; d_gene: -; abundance: few; CDR3nt: TGTGCCAGCAGCTTGTCGAGATGGCTCACCGGGGAGCTGTTTTTT; CDR3aa: CASSLSRWLTGELFF
v_gene: TRBV30; j_gene: TRBJ1-3; d_gene: -; abundance: -; CDR3nt: TGTGCCTGGAGTAGGGGCTCTGGAAACACCATATATTTT; CDR3aa: CAWSRGSGNTIYF
v_gene: TRBV21-1; j_gene: TRBJ2-7; d_gene: -; abundance: once; CDR3nt: TGTGCCAGCAGCCCAAAACGGGTTCGAGACCCCCGACCCTACGAGCAGTACTTC; CDR3aa: CASSPKRVRDPRPYEQYF
v_gene: TRBV12-5; j_gene: TRBJ2-1; d_gene: -; abundance: -; CDR3nt: TGTGCTAGTGGTTTGGCCCTTCGCAATGAGCAGTTCTTC; CDR3aa: CASGLALRNEQFF
v_gene: TRBV9; j_gene: TRBJ1-3; d_gene: TRBD1; abundance: -; CDR3nt: TGTGCCAGCAGCGCCCGGACAGGGCAGGGAAACACCATATATTTT; CDR3aa: CASSARTGQGNTIYF
v_gene: TRBV5-1; j_gene: TRBJ1-1; d_gene: -; abundance: -; CDR3nt: TGCGCCAGCAGCTCCCGACAGGCGGTGGCTGAAGCTTTCTTT; CDR3aa: CASSSRQAVAEAFF
v_gene: TRBV7-9; j_gene: TRBJ1-1; d_gene: TRBD1; abundance: -; CDR3nt: TGTGCCAGCAGCTTGGGGACAGGGGAGAAAGCTTTCTTT; CDR3aa: CASSLGTGEKAFF
v_gene: TRBV7-9; j_gene: TRBJ2-5; d_gene: TRBD2; abundance: -; CDR3nt: TGTGCCAGCAGCCCAGGACTAGCGGGAGCCCAAGAGACCCAGTACTTC; CDR3aa: CASSPGLAGAQETQYF
v_gene: TRBV7-2; j_gene: TRBJ1-4; d_gene: TRBD1; abundance: -; CDR3nt: TGTGCCAGCAGCTTAGAGGGACAGGGGAATGAAAAACTGTTTTTT; CDR3aa: CASSLEGQGNEKLFF
v_gene: TRBV19; j_gene: TRBJ2-4; d_gene: -; abundance: -; CDR3nt: TGTGCCAGTAGTCCCGGTGAGGGGGCCAAAAACATTCAGTACTTC; CDR3aa: CASSPGEGAKNIQYF
v_gene: TRBV18; j_gene: TRBJ2-1; d_gene: -; abundance: -; CDR3nt: TGTGCCAGCTCTCCAACACTGACTAGTTCCTACAATGAGCAGTTCTTC; CDR3aa: CASSPTLTSSYNEQFF
v_gene: TRBV7-2; j_gene: TRBJ2-4; d_gene: TRBD2; abundance: -; CDR3nt: TGTGCCAGCAGCTTAGTCACTAGCGGGGGCTACTCAATGAACATTCAGTACTTC; CDR3aa: CASSLVTSGGYSMNIQYF
v_gene: TRBV6-6; j_gene: TRBJ2-4; d_gene: TRBD1; abundance: once; CDR3nt: TGTGCCAGCAGTTACCCCACAGGGGCGGCCAAAAACATTCAGTACTTC; CDR3aa: CASSYPTGAAKNIQYF
v_gene: TRBV30; j_gene: TRBJ1-2; d_gene: -; abundance: few; CDR3nt: TGTGCCTGGAGTGTACGTGCAGGGGCAGCCTATGGCTACACCTTC; CDR3aa: CAWSVRAGAAYGYTF
v_gene: TRBV28; j_gene: TRBJ2-3; d_gene: -; abundance: -; CDR3nt: TGTGCCAGCAGTCCCTTAGGAGATACGCAGTATTTT; CDR3aa: CASSPLGDTQYF
v_gene: TRBV5-6; j_gene: TRBJ2-1; d_gene: TRBD2; abundance: -; CDR3nt: TGTGCCAGCAGTCATGGAGGGCTAGCGGGGGGAGCTGAGCAGTTCTTC; CDR3aa: CASSHGGLAGGAEQFF
v_gene: TRBV5-1; j_gene: TRBJ2-7; d_gene: -; abundance: -; CDR3nt: TGCGCCAGCAGCTTGGATATCTCCTACGAGCAGTACTTC; CDR3aa: CASSLDISYEQYF
v_gene: TRBV6-5; j_gene: TRBJ1-2; d_gene: -; abundance: -; CDR3nt: TGTGCCAGCAGCTCCCCCGGGCGGGGGGCGCGCGGCTACACCTTC; CDR3aa: CASSSPGRGARGYTF
v_gene: TRBV7-2; j_gene: TRBJ1-1; d_gene: -; abundance: -; CDR3nt: TGTGCCAGCAGCATGGGACACGCGAACACTGAAGCTTTCTTT; CDR3aa: CASSMGHANTEAFF
v_gene: TRBV5-1; j_gene: TRBJ1-2; d_gene: -; abundance: few; CDR3nt: TGCGCCAGCAGCTTGATAGGGCCAGGGGATGGCTACACCTTC; CDR3aa: CASSLIGPGDGYTF
v_gene: TRBV11-2; j_gene: TRBJ2-3; d_gene: -; abundance: -; CDR3nt: TGTGCCAGCAGCTCGGGCAGGGGGGGCCAAGATACGCAGTATTTT; CDR3aa: CASSSGRGGQDTQYF
v_gene: TRBV9; j_gene: TRBJ1-1; d_gene: -; abundance: -; CDR3nt: TGTGCCAGCAGCGTTTTCATGAACACTGAAGCTTTCTTT; CDR3aa: CASSVFMNTEAFF
v_gene: TRBV25-1; j_gene: TRBJ2-3; d_gene: TRBD2; abundance: -; CDR3nt: TGTGCCAGCAGTGAATGGACTAGCCGAGCAGATACGCAGTATTTT; CDR3aa: CASSEWTSRADTQYF
v_gene: TRBV9; j_gene: TRBJ2-3; d_gene: TRBD2; abundance: -; CDR3nt: TGTGCCAGCAGCTCAGGACTAGCGGGGGCCTCAGATACGCAGTATTTT; CDR3aa: CASSSGLAGASDTQYF
v_gene: TRBV19; j_gene: TRBJ1-2; d_gene: -; abundance: -; CDR3nt: TGTGCCAGTAGTTCCCGGAAGGGCACTAACTATGGCTACACCTTC; CDR3aa: CASSSRKGTNYGYTF
v_gene: TRBV4-1; j_gene: TRBJ2-7; d_gene: -; abundance: -; CDR3nt: TGCGCCAGCAGCCGACCTCTCTTGGGTGGATACTACGAGCAGTACTTC; CDR3aa: CASSRPLLGGYYEQYF
v_gene: TRBV4-1; j_gene: TRBJ1-1; d_gene: -; abundance: -; CDR3nt: TGCGCCAGCAGCCAAGAGTGGACCCTTTCGGTACTGGCCATGGAGAAGACTGAAGCTTTCTTT; CDR3aa: CASSQEWTLSVLAMEKTEAFF
v_gene: TRBV12-5; j_gene: TRBJ2-6; d_gene: -; abundance: -; CDR3nt: TGTGCTAGTGGCCCCTCAGGGGCCAACGTCCTGACTTTC; CDR3aa: CASGPSGANVLTF
v_gene: TRBV2; j_gene: TRBJ1-3; d_gene: -; abundance: -; CDR3nt: TGTGCCAGCACTTTGAATGGCGGACGGTACTCTGGAAACACCATATATTTT; CDR3aa: CASTLNGGRYSGNTIYF
v_gene: TRBV5-1; j_gene: TRBJ2-7; d_gene: -; abundance: -; CDR3nt: TGCGCCAGCAGCTTGGATTCTAGCCGATACTACGAGCAGTACTTC; CDR3aa: CASSLDSSRYYEQYF
v_gene: TRBV28; j_gene: TRBJ1-1; d_gene: -; abundance: -; CDR3nt: TGTGCCAGCAGTTTCGAGGGGCCTGATGAAGCTTTCTTT; CDR3aa: CASSFEGPDEAFF
v_gene: TRBV7-9; j_gene: TRBJ2-7; d_gene: TRBD1; abundance: -; CDR3nt: TGTGCCAGCAGCTCAACAGGGGGTTCCTACGAGCAGTACTTC; CDR3aa: CASSSTGGSYEQYF
v_gene: TRBV9; j_gene: TRBJ2-2; d_gene: TRBD1; abundance: few; CDR3nt: TGTGCCAGCAGCTCAGGATGGGGACAGGGGGGCACCGGGGAGCTGTTTTTT; CDR3aa: CASSSGWGQGGTGELFF
v_gene: TRBV10-3; j_gene: TRBJ2-1; d_gene: TRBD2; abundance: -; CDR3nt: TGTGCCACCGGGACTAGCGGGGGAAACTCCTACAATGAGCAGTTCTTC; CDR3aa: CATGTSGGNSYNEQFF
v_gene: TRBV5-1; j_gene: TRBJ2-5; d_gene: -; abundance: -; CDR3nt: TGCGCCAGCAGCTTGGACCCTCGGCGGGAAGAGACCCAGTACTTC; CDR3aa: CASSLDPRREETQYF
v_gene: TRBV11-1; j_gene: TRBJ1-6; d_gene: -; abundance: -; CDR3nt: TGTGCCAGCAGCTTCGCGACTCGGGGAAGTAATTCACCCCTCCACTTT; CDR3aa: CASSFATRGSNSPLHF
v_gene: TRBV6-1; j_gene: TRBJ2-5; d_gene: -; abundance: -; CDR3nt: TGTGCCAGCAGGAGACAGGTCCAAGAGACCCAGTACTTC; CDR3aa: CASRRQVQETQYF
v_gene: TRBV7-3; j_gene: TRBJ2-1; d_gene: -; abundance: -; CDR3nt: TGTGCCAGCAGCGACTACAGGGAGGTGGGATACAATGAGCAGTTCTTC; CDR3aa: CASSDYREVGYNEQFF
v_gene: TRBV5-5; j_gene: TRBJ1-5; d_gene: TRBD1; abundance: -; CDR3nt: TGTGCCAGCAGCTTTACAGACAGGGATCAGCCCCAGCATTTT; CDR3aa: CASSFTDRDQPQHF
v_gene: TRBV4-2; j_gene: TRBJ1-3; d_gene: -; abundance: -; CDR3nt: TGTGCCAGCAGGGAACAGCAAGGCTCTGGAAACACCATATATTTT; CDR3aa: CASREQQGSGNTIYF